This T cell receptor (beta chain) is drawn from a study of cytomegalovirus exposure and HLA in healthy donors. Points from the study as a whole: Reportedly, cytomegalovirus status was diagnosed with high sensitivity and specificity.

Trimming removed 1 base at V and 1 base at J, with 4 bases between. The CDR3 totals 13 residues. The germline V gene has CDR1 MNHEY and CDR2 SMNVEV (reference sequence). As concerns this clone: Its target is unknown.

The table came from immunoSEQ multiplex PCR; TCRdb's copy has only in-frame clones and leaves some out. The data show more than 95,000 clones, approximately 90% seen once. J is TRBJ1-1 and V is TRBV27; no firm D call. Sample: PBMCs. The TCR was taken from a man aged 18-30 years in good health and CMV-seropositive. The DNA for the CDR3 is TGTGCCAGCAGTTTATACGGGAACACTGAAGCTTTCTTT. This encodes CASSLYGNTEAFF.